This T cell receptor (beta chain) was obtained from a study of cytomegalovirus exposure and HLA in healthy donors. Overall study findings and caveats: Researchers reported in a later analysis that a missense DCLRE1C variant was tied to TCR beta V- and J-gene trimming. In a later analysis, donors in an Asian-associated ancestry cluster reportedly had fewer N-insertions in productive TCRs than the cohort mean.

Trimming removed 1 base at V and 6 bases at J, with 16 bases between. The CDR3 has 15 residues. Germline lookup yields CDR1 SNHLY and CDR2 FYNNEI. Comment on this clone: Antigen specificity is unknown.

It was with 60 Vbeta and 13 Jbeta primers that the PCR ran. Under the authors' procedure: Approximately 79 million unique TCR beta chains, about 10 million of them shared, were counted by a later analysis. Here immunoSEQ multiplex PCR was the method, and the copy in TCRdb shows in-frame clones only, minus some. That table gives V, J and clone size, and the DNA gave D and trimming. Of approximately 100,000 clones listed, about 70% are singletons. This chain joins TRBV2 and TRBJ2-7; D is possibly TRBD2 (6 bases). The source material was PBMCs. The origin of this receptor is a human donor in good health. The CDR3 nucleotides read TGTGCCAGCAGTGAAGAGGACTGGACCGGGGGCGAGCAGTACTTC. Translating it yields CASSEEDWTGGEQYF.